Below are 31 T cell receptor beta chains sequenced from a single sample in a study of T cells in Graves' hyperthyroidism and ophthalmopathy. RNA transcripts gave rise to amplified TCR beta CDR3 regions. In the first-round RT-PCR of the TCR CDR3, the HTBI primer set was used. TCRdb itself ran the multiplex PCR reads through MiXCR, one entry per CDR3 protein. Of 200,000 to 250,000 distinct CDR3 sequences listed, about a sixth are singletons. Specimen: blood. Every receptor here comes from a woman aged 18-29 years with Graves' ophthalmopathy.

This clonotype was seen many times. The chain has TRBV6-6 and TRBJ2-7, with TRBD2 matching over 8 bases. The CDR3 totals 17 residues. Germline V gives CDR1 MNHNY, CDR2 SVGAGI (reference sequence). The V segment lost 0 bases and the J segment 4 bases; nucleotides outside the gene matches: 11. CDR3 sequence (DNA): TGTGCCAGCAGTTACTCGTCCCGGGGGGGGTTTAGTTACGAGCAGTACTTC. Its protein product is CASSYSSRGGFSYEQYF.

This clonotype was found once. The CDR3 DNA sequence: TGTGCCAGCAGATCCGCCGGGACAGGGGGCGATGAGCAGTTCTTC. This encodes CASRSAGTGGDEQFF. The J gene is TRBJ2-1, the V gene TRBV28; 12 nucleotides agree with TRBD1. Germline CDR1 and CDR2: MDHEN and SYDVKM. There are 15 residues in the CDR3. V dropped 6 bases and J dropped 8; count of bases not matched to a gene: 8.

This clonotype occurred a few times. The CDR3 sequence is CASTGQGLAQETQYF. The CDR3 DNA reads TGTGCCAGCACCGGCCAAGGACTAGCCCAAGAGACCCAGTACTTC. The V and J genes are TRBV5-4 and TRBJ2-5, with TRBD2 matching over 8 bases. J lost 1 base, V lost 6 bases, and 8 bases had no gene match. Per germline, CDR1 SGHNT and CDR2 YYREEE (reference sequence). This CDR3 comprises 15 residues.

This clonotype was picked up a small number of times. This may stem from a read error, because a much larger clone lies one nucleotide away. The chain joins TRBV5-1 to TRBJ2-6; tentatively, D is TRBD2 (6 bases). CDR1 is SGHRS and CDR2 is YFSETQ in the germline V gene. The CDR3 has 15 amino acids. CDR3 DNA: TGCGCCAGCACTTCCGGGGGTACTGGGGCCAACGTCCCGACTTTC. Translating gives CASTSGGTGANVPTF.

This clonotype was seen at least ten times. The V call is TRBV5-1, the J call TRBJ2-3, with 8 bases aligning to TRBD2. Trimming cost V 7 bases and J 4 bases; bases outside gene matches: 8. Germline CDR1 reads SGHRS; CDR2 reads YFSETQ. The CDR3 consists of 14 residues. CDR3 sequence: CASSTGGPADTQYF. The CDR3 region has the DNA TGCGCCAGCTCCACGGGAGGGCCCGCAGATACGCAGTATTTT.

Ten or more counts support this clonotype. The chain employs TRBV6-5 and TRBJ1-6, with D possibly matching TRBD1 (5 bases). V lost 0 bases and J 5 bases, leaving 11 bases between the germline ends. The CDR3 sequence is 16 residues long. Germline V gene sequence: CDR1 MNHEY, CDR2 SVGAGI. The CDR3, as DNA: TGTGCCAGCAGTTACTCGGGGGGGGGGAATAATTCACCCCTCCACTTT. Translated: CASSYSGGGNNSPLHF.

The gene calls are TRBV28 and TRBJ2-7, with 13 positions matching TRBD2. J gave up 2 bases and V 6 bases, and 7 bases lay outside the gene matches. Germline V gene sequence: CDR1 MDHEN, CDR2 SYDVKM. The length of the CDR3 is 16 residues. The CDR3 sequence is CASRPGLAGPAYEQYF. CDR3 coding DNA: TGTGCCAGCAGGCCGGGACTAGCGGGGCCTGCCTACGAGCAGTACTTC.

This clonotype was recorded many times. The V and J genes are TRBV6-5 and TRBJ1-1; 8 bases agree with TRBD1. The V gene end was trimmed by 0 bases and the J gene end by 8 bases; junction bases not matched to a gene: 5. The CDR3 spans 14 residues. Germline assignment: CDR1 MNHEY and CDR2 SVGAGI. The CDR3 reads CASSYSGQGLEAFF. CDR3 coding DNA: TGTGCCAGCAGTTACTCAGGACAGGGTCTAGAAGCTTTCTTT.

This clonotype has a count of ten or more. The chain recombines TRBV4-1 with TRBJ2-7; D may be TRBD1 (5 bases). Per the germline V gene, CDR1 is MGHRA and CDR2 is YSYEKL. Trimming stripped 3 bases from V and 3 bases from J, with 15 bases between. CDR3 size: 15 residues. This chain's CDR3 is CASSQGPGPDYEQYF. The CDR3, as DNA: TGCGCCAGCAGCCAGGGGCCAGGGCCGGACTACGAGCAGTACTTC.

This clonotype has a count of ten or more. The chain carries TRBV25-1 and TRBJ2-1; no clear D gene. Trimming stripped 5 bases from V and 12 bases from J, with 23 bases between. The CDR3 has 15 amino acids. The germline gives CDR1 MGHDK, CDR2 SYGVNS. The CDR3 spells CASSTSSHKKGGQFF. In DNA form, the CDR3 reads TGTGCCAGCAGTACCAGCTCCCACAAGAAGGGTGGGCAGTTCTTC.

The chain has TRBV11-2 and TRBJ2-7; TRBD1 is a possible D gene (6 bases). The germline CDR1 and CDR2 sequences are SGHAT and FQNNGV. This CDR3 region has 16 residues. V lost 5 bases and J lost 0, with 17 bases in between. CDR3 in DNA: TGTGCCAGCAGCCAGGGGAAGGGTTGGGACTCCTACGAGCAGTACTTC. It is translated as CASSQGKGWDSYEQYF. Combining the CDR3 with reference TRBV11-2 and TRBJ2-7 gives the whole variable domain EAGVAQSPRYKIIEKRQSVAFWCNPISGHATLYWYQQILGQGPKLLIQFQNNGVVDDSQLPKDRFSAERLKGVDSTLKIQPAKLEDSAVYLCASSQGKGWDSYEQYFGPGTRLTVT.

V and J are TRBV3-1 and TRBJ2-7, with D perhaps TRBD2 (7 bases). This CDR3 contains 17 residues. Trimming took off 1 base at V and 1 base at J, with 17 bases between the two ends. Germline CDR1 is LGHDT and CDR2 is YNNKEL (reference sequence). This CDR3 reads CASSQGLGAGASYEQYF. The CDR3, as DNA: TGTGCCAGCAGCCAAGGACTGGGGGCGGGAGCATCCTACGAGCAGTACTTC.

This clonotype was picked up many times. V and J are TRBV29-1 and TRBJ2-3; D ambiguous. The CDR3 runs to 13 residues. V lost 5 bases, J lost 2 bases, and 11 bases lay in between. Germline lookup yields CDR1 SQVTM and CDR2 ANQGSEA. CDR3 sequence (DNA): TGCAGCGTTAGGTCCGAGATCACAGATACGCAGTATTTT. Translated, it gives CSVRSEITDTQYF.

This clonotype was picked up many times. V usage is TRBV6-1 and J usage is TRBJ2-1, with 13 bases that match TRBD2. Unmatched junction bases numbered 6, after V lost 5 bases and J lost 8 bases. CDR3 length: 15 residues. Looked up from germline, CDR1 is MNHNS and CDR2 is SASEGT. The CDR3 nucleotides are TGTGCCAGCAGTTTCGGGACTAGCGGGACCGATGAGCAGTTCTTC. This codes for CASSFGTSGTDEQFF.

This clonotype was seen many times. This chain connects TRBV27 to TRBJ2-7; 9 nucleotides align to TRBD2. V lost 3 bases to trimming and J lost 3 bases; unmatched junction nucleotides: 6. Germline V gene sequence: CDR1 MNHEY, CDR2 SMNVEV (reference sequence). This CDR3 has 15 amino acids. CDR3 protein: CASSFSGGLFYEQYF. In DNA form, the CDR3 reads TGTGCCAGCAGTTTTAGCGGGGGCTTGTTCTACGAGCAGTACTTC.

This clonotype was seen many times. The CDR3 region has the DNA TGTGCCAGCAGCTCCCGAGCGGGAGCCGGGGAGCTGTTTTTT. Amino acid sequence: CASSSRAGAGELFF. The rearrangement joins TRBV7-2 to TRBJ2-2; 8 positions agree with TRBD2. The V gene's germline CDR1 is SGHTA and CDR2 FQGNSA. CDR3 size: 14 residues. V shed 4 bases and J 6 bases; nucleotides not matched to a gene: 4.

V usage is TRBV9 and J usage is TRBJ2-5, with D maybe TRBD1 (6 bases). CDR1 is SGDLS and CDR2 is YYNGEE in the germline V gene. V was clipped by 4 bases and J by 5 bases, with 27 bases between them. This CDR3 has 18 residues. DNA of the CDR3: TGTGCCAGCAGCAAGAGCTTAAAGATTGGACAGCAAAGGGAGACCCAGTACTTC. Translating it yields CASSKSLKIGQQRETQYF.

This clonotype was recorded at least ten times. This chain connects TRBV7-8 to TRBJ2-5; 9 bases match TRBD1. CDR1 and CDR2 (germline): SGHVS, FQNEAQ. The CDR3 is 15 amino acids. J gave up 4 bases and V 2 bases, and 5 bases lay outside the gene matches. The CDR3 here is CASSLWGGQGETQYF. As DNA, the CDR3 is TGTGCCAGCAGCTTATGGGGGGGACAGGGAGAGACCCAGTACTTC.

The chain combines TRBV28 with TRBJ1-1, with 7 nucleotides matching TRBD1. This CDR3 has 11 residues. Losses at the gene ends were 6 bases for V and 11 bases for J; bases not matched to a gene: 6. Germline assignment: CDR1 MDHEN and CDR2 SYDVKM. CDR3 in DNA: TGTGCCAGCAGCGAGGACAGGTCGGCTTTCTTT. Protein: CASSEDRSAFF.

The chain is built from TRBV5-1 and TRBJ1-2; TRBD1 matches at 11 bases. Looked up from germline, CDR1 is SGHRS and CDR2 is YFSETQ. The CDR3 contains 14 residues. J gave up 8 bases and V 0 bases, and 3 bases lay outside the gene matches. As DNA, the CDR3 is TGCGCCAGCAGCTTGGCGGGACAGGGGGACGGCTACACCTTC. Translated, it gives CASSLAGQGDGYTF.

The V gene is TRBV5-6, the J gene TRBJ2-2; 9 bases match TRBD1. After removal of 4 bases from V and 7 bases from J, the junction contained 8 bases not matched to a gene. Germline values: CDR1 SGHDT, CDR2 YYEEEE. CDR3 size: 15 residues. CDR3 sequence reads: CASSLQGARDGELFF. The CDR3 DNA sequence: TGTGCCAGCAGCCTACAGGGGGCGCGGGACGGGGAGCTGTTTTTT.

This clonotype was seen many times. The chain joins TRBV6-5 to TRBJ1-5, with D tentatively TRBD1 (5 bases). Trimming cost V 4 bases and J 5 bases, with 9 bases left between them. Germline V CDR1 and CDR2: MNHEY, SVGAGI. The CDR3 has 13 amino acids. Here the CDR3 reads CASSWGNDQPQHF. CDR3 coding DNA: TGTGCCAGCAGTTGGGGGAATGATCAGCCCCAGCATTTT.

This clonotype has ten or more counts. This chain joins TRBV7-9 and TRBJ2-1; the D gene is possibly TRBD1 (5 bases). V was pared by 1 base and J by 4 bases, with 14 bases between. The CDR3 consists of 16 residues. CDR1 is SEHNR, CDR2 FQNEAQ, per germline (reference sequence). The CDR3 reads CASSLEGRALYNEQFF. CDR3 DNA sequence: TGTGCCAGCAGCTTAGAGGGCAGGGCTTTATACAATGAGCAGTTCTTC.

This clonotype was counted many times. The CDR3 bases are TGCAGTGCTAGTGACAGAGTCTATGGCTACACCTTC. This gives the protein CSASDRVYGYTF. The chain uses TRBV20-1 and TRBJ1-2, with a possible D match to TRBD1 (5 bases). This CDR3 has 12 residues. Per germline, CDR1 DFQATT and CDR2 SNEGSKA (reference sequence). Trimming pared 3 bases from V and 4 bases from J, leaving 9 bases between.

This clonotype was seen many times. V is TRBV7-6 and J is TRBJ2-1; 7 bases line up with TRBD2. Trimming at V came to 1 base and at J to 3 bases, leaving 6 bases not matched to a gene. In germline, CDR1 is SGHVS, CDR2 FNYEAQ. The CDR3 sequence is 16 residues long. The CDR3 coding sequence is TGTGCCAGCAGCTTAGGAGGCGGGAGCGGCTACAATGAGCAGTTCTTC. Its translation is CASSLGGGSGYNEQFF.

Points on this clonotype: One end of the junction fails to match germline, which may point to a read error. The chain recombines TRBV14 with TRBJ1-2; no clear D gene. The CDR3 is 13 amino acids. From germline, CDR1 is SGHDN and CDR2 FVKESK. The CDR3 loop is CASSPWAAYGYAF. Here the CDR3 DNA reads TGTGCCAGCAGCCCTTGGGCAGCTTATGGCTACGCCTTC.

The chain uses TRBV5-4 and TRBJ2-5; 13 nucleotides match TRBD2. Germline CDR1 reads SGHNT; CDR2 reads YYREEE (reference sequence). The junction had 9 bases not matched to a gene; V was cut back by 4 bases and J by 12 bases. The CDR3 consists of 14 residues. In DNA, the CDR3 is TGTGCCAGCAGCGTTGATACTAGCGGGAGGGGGGAGTACTTC. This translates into CASSVDTSGRGEYF.

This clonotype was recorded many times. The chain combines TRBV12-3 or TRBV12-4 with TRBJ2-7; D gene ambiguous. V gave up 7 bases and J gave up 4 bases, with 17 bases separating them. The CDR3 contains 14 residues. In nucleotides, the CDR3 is TGTGCCAGCACCGCGACTGGGCGGAGTTACGAGCAGTACTTC. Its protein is CASTATGRSYEQYF.

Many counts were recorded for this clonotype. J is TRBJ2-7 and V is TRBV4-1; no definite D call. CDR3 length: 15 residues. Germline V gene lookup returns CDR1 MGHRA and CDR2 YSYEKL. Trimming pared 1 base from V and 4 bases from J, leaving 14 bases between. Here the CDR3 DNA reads TGCGCCAGCAGCCAAGGCGCCGTTCAAGGATACGAGCAGTACTTC. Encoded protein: CASSQGAVQGYEQYF.

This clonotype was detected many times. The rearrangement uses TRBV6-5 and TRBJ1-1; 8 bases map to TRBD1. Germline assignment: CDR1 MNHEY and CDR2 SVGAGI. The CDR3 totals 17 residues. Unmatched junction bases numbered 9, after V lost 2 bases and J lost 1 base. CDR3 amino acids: CASSYASDRATNTEAFF. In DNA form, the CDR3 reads TGTGCCAGCAGTTACGCCTCGGACAGGGCAACGAACACTGAAGCTTTCTTT.

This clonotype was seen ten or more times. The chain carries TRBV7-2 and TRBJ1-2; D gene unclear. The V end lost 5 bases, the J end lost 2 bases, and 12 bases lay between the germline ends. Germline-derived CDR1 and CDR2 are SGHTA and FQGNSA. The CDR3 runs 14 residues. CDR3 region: CASSLSSANYGYTF. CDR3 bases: TGTGCCAGCAGCCTTTCGTCCGCGAACTATGGCTACACCTTC.